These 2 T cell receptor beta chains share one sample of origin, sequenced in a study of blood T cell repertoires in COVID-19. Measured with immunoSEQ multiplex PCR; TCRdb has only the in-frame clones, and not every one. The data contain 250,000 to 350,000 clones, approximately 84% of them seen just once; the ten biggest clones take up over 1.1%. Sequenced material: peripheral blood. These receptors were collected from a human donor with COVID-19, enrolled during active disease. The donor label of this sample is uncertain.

The CDR3 spells CASSLFLGTGNSPLHF. CDR3 DNA sequence: TGTGCCAGCAGTTTATTTCTTGGGACAGGGAATTCACCCCTCCACTTT. This chain connects TRBV28 to TRBJ1-6; 9 nucleotides agree with TRBD1. From germline, CDR1 is MDHEN and CDR2 SYDVKM. This CDR3 comprises 16 residues. V shed 1 base, J shed 7 bases, and the junction held 5 bases outside the gene matches.

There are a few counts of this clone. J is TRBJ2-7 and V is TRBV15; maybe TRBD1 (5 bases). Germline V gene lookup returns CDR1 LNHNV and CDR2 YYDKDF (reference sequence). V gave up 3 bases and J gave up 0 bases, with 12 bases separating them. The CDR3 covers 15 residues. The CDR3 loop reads CATSSLQESSYEQYF. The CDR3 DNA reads TGTGCCACCAGCAGTCTACAGGAGAGCTCCTACGAGCAGTACTTC. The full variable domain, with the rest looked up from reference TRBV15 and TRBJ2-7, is DAMVIQNPRYQVTQFGKPVTLSCSQTLNHNVMYWYQQKSSQAPKLLFHYYDKDFNNEADTPDNFQSRRPNTSFCFLDIRSPGLGDTAMYLCATSSLQESSYEQYFGPGTRLTVT.